One sample yielded the 23 T cell receptor beta chains listed below, sequenced in a study of monozygotic twins with inflammatory bowel disease. From its re-call of the 5' RACE reads, TCRdb lists each CDR3 protein once, without DNA. The repertoire shows around 150,000 distinct CDR3 sequences; the top ten hold 2.4%. The specimen was blood. All receptors come from a human donor with ulcerative colitis or Crohn's disease, or a healthy co-twin of an affected twin (not recorded which).

The rearrangement uses TRBV29-1 and TRBJ1-6; the D gene TCRdb calls, TRBD1, cannot be checked with no DNA. Per the germline V gene, CDR1 is SQVTM and CDR2 is ANQGSEA. CDR3 length equals 13 residues. CDR3 region: CSVGWGLDSPLHF.

The chain uses TRBV14 and TRBJ1-1; the D gene TCRdb calls, TRBD1, cannot be checked with no DNA. The CDR3 extends over 16 amino acids. Germline V gives CDR1 SGHDN, CDR2 FVKESK. Here the CDR3 reads CASSAPGGTMNTEAFF.

The chain is built from TRBV20-1 and TRBJ2-3; checking the TCRdb D call of TRBD1 is not possible without DNA. Germline V gene lookup returns CDR1 DFQATT and CDR2 SNEGSKA (reference sequence). This CDR3 has 16 amino acids. CDR3 residues: CSARAMGGAYTDTQYF.

The rearrangement joins TRBV24-1 to TRBJ2-1. This CDR3 has 16 residues. Germline V gene sequence: CDR1 KGHDR, CDR2 SFDVKD. This chain's CDR3 is CATSNYDVISINEQFF.

CDR3 protein: CASSFHRSLGGYGYTF. The chain has TRBV7-2 and TRBJ1-2; TCRdb's assignment of TRBD1 cannot be checked, as there is no DNA. From germline, CDR1 is SGHTA and CDR2 FQGNSA. The CDR3 loop spans 16 amino acids.

This sequence joins TRBV11-1 and TRBJ2-4. The V gene's germline CDR1 is SGHAT and CDR2 FQDESV (reference sequence). The CDR3 length is 14 residues. CDR3 sequence reads: CASSLDTPRNIQYF. Full variable domain (missing parts from reference TRBV11-1 and TRBJ2-4): EAEVAQSPRYKITEKSQAVAFWCDPISGHATLYWYRQILGQGPELLVQFQDESVVDDSQLPKDRFSAERLKGVDSTLKIQPAELGDSAMYLCASSLDTPRNIQYFGAGTRLSVL.

The gene calls are TRBV13 and TRBJ1-6. Per germline, CDR1 PRHDT and CDR2 FYEKMQ (reference sequence). The CDR3 is made up of 16 amino acids. This chain's CDR3 is CASSLGGSSYNSPLHF.

CDR3 sequence reads: CASNRERETDTQNF. V usage is TRBV28 and J usage is TRBJ2-3; the TCRdb D gene call, TRBD1, has no DNA to confirm it. CDR3 size: 14 residues. CDR1 MDHEN and CDR2 SYDVKM come from the germline V gene.

V is TRBV20-1 and J is TRBJ2-6. The CDR3 runs 14 residues. Per germline, CDR1 DFQATT and CDR2 SNEGSKA (reference sequence). Here the CDR3 reads CSARVGAGANVLTF.

The V gene is TRBV20-1, the J gene TRBJ1-5; TCRdb picks TRBD1, but there is no DNA to check that call. The CDR3 sequence is 17 residues long. Germline CDR1 reads DFQATT; CDR2 reads SNEGSKA (reference sequence). CDR3 protein: CSASDRGRAISNQPQHF.

J is TRBJ2-5 and V is TRBV11-2; TCRdb gives TRBD1 as the D gene, but with no DNA this cannot be confirmed. The CDR3 spans 15 residues. Germline V gene sequence: CDR1 SGHAT, CDR2 FQNNGV. The CDR3: CASSSNPDKGETQYF.

The chain employs TRBV4-3 and TRBJ2-1; TCRdb selects TRBD1, and the lack of DNA leaves this call unchecked. Germline CDR1 is LGHNA and CDR2 is YSLEER. The CDR3 extends over 17 amino acids. This chain's CDR3 is CASSHPKRLEEFGEQFF.

The chain carries TRBV5-1 and TRBJ1-1; TCRdb reports TRBD1, a call that lacks DNA to check it against. The CDR3 has 14 amino acids. CDR1 and CDR2 (germline): SGHRS, YFSETQ. The CDR3 region is CASSRGQMNTEAFF.

The chain couples TRBV9 to TRBJ2-7; TCRdb picks TRBD2, but there is no DNA to check that call. Germline V gene lookup returns CDR1 SGDLS and CDR2 YYNGEE. There are 16 residues in the CDR3. The CDR3 loop is CASSPYGLAGSYEQYF.

The chain employs TRBV12-3 or TRBV12-4 and TRBJ2-7. The CDR3 is 15 amino acids. The CDR3 sequence: CASSFLHSNQAEQYF.

V and J are TRBV10-3 and TRBJ2-3. The CDR3 contains 12 residues. The V gene's germline CDR1 is ENHRY and CDR2 SYGVKD. The CDR3 sequence: CAISERTDTQYF.

The J gene is TRBJ2-7, the V gene TRBV20-1. The germline gives CDR1 DFQATT, CDR2 SNEGSKA (reference sequence). The CDR3 has 11 amino acids. CDR3 residues: CSASRQPEQYF.

The V gene is TRBV7-6, the J gene TRBJ1-6. Germline-derived CDR1 and CDR2 are SGHVS and FNYEAQ. The CDR3 sequence is 16 residues long. CDR3: CASSLALKGGNSPLHF.

J is TRBJ1-1 and V is TRBV18. The CDR3 covers 14 residues. Germline CDR1 is KGHSH and CDR2 is LQKENI. This CDR3 is CASSPRGPETEAFF.

The J gene is TRBJ2-7, the V gene TRBV12-3 or TRBV12-4; TCRdb returns TRBD1, unconfirmable since there is no DNA. This CDR3 region has 14 residues. CDR3 loop: CASSEQGVIYEQYF.

The V gene is TRBV7-3, the J gene TRBJ1-1. The CDR3 length is 13 residues. Germline CDR1 is SGHTA and CDR2 is FQGTGA. This CDR3 is CASSLDGEGEAFF.

This chain connects TRBV5-1 to TRBJ2-7; the D call from TCRdb, TRBD1, cannot be confirmed without DNA. CDR1 is SGHRS, CDR2 YFSETQ, per germline. The CDR3 runs 16 residues. CDR3 amino acids: CASSLNRDRGRSEQYF.

The CDR3 loop reads CSASLGNEQYF. The chain recombines TRBV20-1 with TRBJ2-7. This CDR3 contains 11 residues. CDR1 DFQATT and CDR2 SNEGSKA come from the germline V gene (reference sequence).